Given below is one T cell receptor beta chain in context. Its antigen is unknown. Between the trimmed V and J ends, which lost 1 base and 0 bases, there was a span of 14 bases. The CDR3 contains 17 residues. Germline CDR1 is SGHTA and CDR2 is FQGNSA. These data are taken from a study of T cell repertoires in cytomegalovirus infection. Study background: Matching HLA type and CMV infection were both indicated by public TCR beta signatures. Study conclusions and caveats: Frequencies of public TCR beta families were cumulated, and this identified carriers of CMV plus the relevant HLA. HLA-C-restricted CMV-specific TCR beta clonotypes were dominant in the ex vivo response.

One entry per CDR3 protein, called by TCRdb with MiXCR from the reads. The profile covers about 55,000 distinct CDR3 sequences, with over 15% appearing a single time and roughly 67% taken by the ten largest. The sequence was collected from a human donor in good health (CMV status not recorded). Some clones in this sample may be carry-over from other donors' samples. Sequenced here: CD8+ T cells from cultured PBMCs, sampled from culture after CMV antigen stimulation. This chain joins TRBV7-2 and TRBJ2-3, with D possibly TRBD1 on 5 matching bases. CDR3 nucleotides: TGTGCCAGCAGCTTAGTAGGTCGCGACAGAAGCACAGATACGCAGTATTTT. It specifies CASSLVGRDRSTDTQYF. Filled out from reference TRBV7-2 and TRBJ2-3, the complete variable domain reads GAGVSQSPSNKVTEKGKDVELRCDPISGHTALYWYRQSLGQGLEFLIYFQGNSAPDKSGLPSDRFSAERTGGSVSTLTIQRTQQEDSAVYLCASSLVGRDRSTDTQYFGPGTRLTVL.